One and the same sample provided the 20 T cell receptor beta chains below, sequenced in a study of blood T cell repertoires in COVID-19. Generated by immunoSEQ multiplex PCR, the TCRdb table keeps only in-frame clones and is missing some. The repertoire includes under 300,000 clones, around 83% of them detected once, and approximately 13% sits in the top ten. Material for sequencing was peripheral blood. These receptors were taken from a woman aged 55-69 years with active or convalescent COVID-19.

The chain employs TRBV3-1 (or the pseudogene TRBV3-2) and TRBJ2-1; no definite D call. Germline V gene sequence: CDR1 LGHDT, CDR2 YNNKEL (reference sequence). Trimming cost V 1 base and J 3 bases, with 7 bases left between them. The CDR3 totals 14 residues. The CDR3 here is CASSQVGIYNEQFF. The DNA of the CDR3 is TGTGCCAGCAGCCAAGTGGGCATCTACAATGAGCAGTTCTTC.

The genes are TRBV3-1 (or the pseudogene TRBV3-2) and TRBJ2-3; a possible D gene is TRBD1 (5 bases). This CDR3 is built from 17 residues. The germline V gene encodes CDR1 LGHDT and CDR2 YNNKEL (reference sequence). Trimming stripped 0 bases from V and 3 bases from J, with 16 bases between. The DNA for the CDR3 is TGTGCCAGCAGCCAAGATCTTGGCAGGGTAGGGACAGATACGCAGTATTTT. As protein: CASSQDLGRVGTDTQYF.

The chain is built from TRBV7-6 and TRBJ1-4; D might be TRBD1 (5 bases). CDR1 and CDR2 from the germline V gene are SGHVS and FNYEAQ. The CDR3 runs to 13 residues. Between the trimmed V and J ends, which lost 0 bases and 8 bases, there was a span of 7 bases. CDR3 loop: CASSLAEGEKLFF. In DNA, the CDR3 is TGTGCCAGCAGCTTAGCGGAGGGGGAAAAACTGTTTTTT.

This clone was picked up one time. The chain recombines TRBV19 with TRBJ1-5; the D gene is possibly TRBD1 (6 bases). Germline V CDR1 and CDR2: LNHDA, SQIVND (reference sequence). This CDR3 has 15 amino acids. V dropped 8 bases and J dropped 3 bases, with 17 bases sitting between them. In DNA form, the CDR3 reads TGTGCCAGTTTGAGCAGGACAGACCTCAATCAGCCCCAGCATTTT. Translating it yields CASLSRTDLNQPQHF.

This chain uses TRBV9 with TRBJ1-1; D is unresolved. Germline CDR1 reads SGDLS; CDR2 reads YYNGEE. This CDR3 is 15 amino acids long. Trimming removed 0 bases from V and 4 bases from J, with 13 bases in between. The CDR3 is CASSVGDTLGTEAFF. The CDR3 coding sequence is TGTGCCAGCAGCGTAGGCGACACTCTTGGCACTGAAGCTTTCTTT.

The V call is TRBV27, the J call TRBJ1-6; the match to TRBD1 covers 10 bases. V lost 5 bases to trimming and J lost 6 bases; unmatched junction nucleotides: 10. This CDR3 comprises 17 residues. The germline gives CDR1 MNHEY, CDR2 SMNVEV (reference sequence). CDR3 in DNA: TGTGCCAGCAGTGCCCCCCGGACAGGGGGGTCTAATTCACCCCTCCACTTT. Protein: CASSAPRTGGSNSPLHF.

The chain combines TRBV7-8 with TRBJ1-6; possible D gene TRBD1, 6 bases. Trimming cost V 6 bases and J 10 bases, with 13 bases left between them. Germline V gene lookup returns CDR1 SGHVS and CDR2 FQNEAQ. The CDR3 consists of 13 residues. CDR3 sequence: CASRSTGSSPLHF. The DNA of the CDR3 is TGTGCCAGCAGGTCCACAGGGTCCTCACCCCTCCACTTT.

The chain joins TRBV30 to TRBJ1-2, with D unclear. The CDR3 extends over 12 amino acids. Germline V lookup: CDR1 GTSNPN, CDR2 SVGIG (reference sequence). Trimming shortened V by 4 bases and J by 6 bases, and 12 bases separated the two germline ends. In DNA, the CDR3 is TGTGCCTGGACTGGGGAGCGGGATGGCTACACCTTC. Its protein product is CAWTGERDGYTF.

The CDR3 is CATKTRENTEAFF. Written as DNA, the CDR3 is TGTGCCACCAAAACCAGGGAAAACACTGAAGCTTTCTTT. The rearrangement uses TRBV19 and TRBJ1-1; TRBD1 might be the D (5 bases). The CDR3 is made up of 13 amino acids. Trimming cost V 10 bases and J 2 bases, with 14 bases left between them. Germline-derived CDR1 and CDR2 are LNHDA and SQIVND (reference sequence).

J is TRBJ2-7 and V is TRBV5-5, with 13 bases fitting TRBD2. The germline V gene encodes CDR1 SGHKS and CDR2 YYEKEE (reference sequence). The CDR3 consists of 16 residues. Trimming cost V 4 bases and J 0 bases; bases outside gene matches: 4. CDR3 nucleotide sequence: TGTGCCAGCAGCGTCGGACTAGCGGGGGCCTCCTACGAGCAGTACTTC. It encodes CASSVGLAGASYEQYF.

The rearrangement joins TRBV6-2 or TRBV6-3 to TRBJ2-7, with D perhaps matching TRBD1 (8 bases). The V end lost 6 bases, the J end lost 3 bases, and 24 bases lay between the germline ends. Germline values: CDR1 MNHEY, CDR2 SVGEGT. This CDR3 is 17 amino acids long. Here the CDR3 reads CASSRTRGQGGHYEQYF. For the CDR3, the DNA is TGTGCCAGCAGCCGTACCCGCGGACAGGGAGGGCACTACGAGCAGTACTTC.

This chain joins TRBV12-3 or TRBV12-4 and TRBJ2-4; possibly TRBD2 for D (6 bases). With 6 bases removed from V and 15 bases from J, the gap between germline ends came to 21 bases. This CDR3 spans 13 amino acids. The CDR3 sequence is CASSQPGLGGPYF. The CDR3 coding sequence is TGTGCCAGCAGCCAACCGGGACTTGGGGGTCCGTACTTC.

The chain carries TRBV3-1 (or the pseudogene TRBV3-2) and TRBJ1-1; 7 nucleotides match TRBD1. The length of the CDR3 is 17 residues. V gave up 1 base and J gave up 1 base; unmatched junction bases: 9. Germline values: CDR1 LGHDT, CDR2 YNNKEL (reference sequence). This CDR3 reads CASSQGRQGRRNTEAFF. The CDR3 DNA is TGTGCCAGCAGCCAAGGGAGACAGGGCAGGAGGAACACTGAAGCTTTCTTT.

The chain is built from TRBV5-4 and TRBJ2-1; 12 bases match TRBD2. Looked up from germline, CDR1 is SGHNT and CDR2 is YYREEE (reference sequence). V lost 1 base and J lost 8; bases outside the gene matches: 7. CDR3 length: 16 amino acids. The CDR3 DNA reads as TGTGCCAGCAGCTTGTGGGCTAGCGGGGGGGCGGATGAGCAGTTCTTC. This sequence encodes CASSLWASGGADEQFF.

This clone has just a few counts. The CDR3 bases are TGTGCCAGCAGCCCCGAACAGGGGGCCAAAGGTCAGCCCCAGCATTTT. Translated: CASSPEQGAKGQPQHF. The V gene is TRBV4-2, the J gene TRBJ1-5; 9 bases align to TRBD1. The junction had 10 bases not matched to a gene; V was cut back by 4 bases and J by 6 bases. CDR3 length: 16 amino acids. Germline loops: CDR1 LGHNA, CDR2 YNFKEQ.

Points on this clone: One junction end does not reproduce the germline sequence, and a read error may be involved. The chain has TRBV2 and TRBJ1-1; 11 nucleotides agree with TRBD1. Germline CDR1 reads SNHLY; CDR2 reads FYNNEI. The CDR3 length is 19 residues. The CDR3 DNA follows: TGTGCCAACAGTGTCCTTAGACCGGGACAGGGGGGGGTGAACACTGAAGCTTTCTTT. It yields the protein CANSVLRPGQGGVNTEAFF. Full variable domain (remainder filled in from reference TRBV2 and TRBJ1-1): EPEVTQTPSHQVTQMGQEVILRCVPISNHLYFYWYRQILGQKVEFLVSFYNNEISEKSEIFDDQFSVERPDGSNFTLKIRSTKLEDSAMYFCANSVLRPGQGGVNTEAFFGQGTRLTVV.

The CDR3 protein is CASSSGQGRFRNTEAFF. CDR3 DNA: TGTGCCAGCTCCAGCGGACAGGGTCGATTCCGGAACACTGAAGCTTTCTTT. V is TRBV18 and J is TRBJ1-1; TRBD1 matches at 8 bases. Germline lookup yields CDR1 KGHSH and CDR2 LQKENI. CDR3 length equals 17 residues. J was trimmed by 1 base and V by 6 bases; bases with no gene match: 13.

V and J are TRBV19 and TRBJ2-5, with D perhaps TRBD2 (6 bases). The CDR3 loop spans 14 amino acids. Germline V gene lookup returns CDR1 LNHDA and CDR2 SQIVND (reference sequence). The ends were cut back, 7 bases at V and 1 base at J, with 13 bases in the middle. The CDR3 protein is CASKEGPGQETQYF. CDR3 in DNA: TGTGCCAGTAAGGAGGGCCCGGGCCAAGAGACCCAGTACTTC.

The chain links TRBV9 to TRBJ1-2; possible D gene TRBD1, 5 bases. V was trimmed by 4 bases and J by 4 bases, leaving 20 bases between them. The germline V gene has CDR1 SGDLS and CDR2 YYNGEE. The CDR3 covers 16 residues. In nucleotides, the CDR3 is TGTGCCAGCAGCAGGGGCGGGGGGATGATGGCCTATGGCTACACCTTC. It translates to CASSRGGGMMAYGYTF.

The chain has TRBV5-1 and TRBJ2-3, with D unclear. Germline CDR1 and CDR2: SGHRS and YFSETQ. The CDR3 length is 14 residues. The V end was cut by 0 bases, the J end by 1 base, with 6 bases between. CDR3 amino acids: CASSLGVGTDTQYF. CDR3 sequence (DNA): TGCGCCAGCAGCTTGGGAGTCGGCACAGATACGCAGTATTTT.